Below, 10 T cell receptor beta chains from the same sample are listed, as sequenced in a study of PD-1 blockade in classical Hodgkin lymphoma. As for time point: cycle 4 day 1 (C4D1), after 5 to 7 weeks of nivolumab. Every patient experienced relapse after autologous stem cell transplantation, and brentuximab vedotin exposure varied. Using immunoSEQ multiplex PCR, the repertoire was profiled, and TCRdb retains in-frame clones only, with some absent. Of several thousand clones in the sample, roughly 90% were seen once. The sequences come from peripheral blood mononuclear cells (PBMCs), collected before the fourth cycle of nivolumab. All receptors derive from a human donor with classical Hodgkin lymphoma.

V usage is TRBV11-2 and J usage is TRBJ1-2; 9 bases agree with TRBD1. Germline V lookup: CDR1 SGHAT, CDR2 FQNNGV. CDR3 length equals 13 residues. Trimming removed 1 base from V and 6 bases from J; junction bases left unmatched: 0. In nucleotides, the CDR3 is TGTGCCAGCAGCTTAGGACAGGGGGATGGCTACACCTTC. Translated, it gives CASSLGQGDGYTF.

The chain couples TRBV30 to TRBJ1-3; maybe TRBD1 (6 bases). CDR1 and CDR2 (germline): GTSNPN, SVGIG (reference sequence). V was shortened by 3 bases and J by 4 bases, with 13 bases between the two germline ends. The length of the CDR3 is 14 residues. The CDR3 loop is CAWRIQGAGNTIYF. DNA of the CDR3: TGTGCCTGGAGGATACAGGGCGCCGGAAACACCATATATTTT.

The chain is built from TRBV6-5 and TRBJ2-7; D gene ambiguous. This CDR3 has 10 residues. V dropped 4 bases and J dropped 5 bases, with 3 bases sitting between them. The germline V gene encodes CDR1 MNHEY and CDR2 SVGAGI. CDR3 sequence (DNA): TGTGCCAGCAGTTGTCACGAGCAGTACGTC. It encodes CASSCHEQYV.

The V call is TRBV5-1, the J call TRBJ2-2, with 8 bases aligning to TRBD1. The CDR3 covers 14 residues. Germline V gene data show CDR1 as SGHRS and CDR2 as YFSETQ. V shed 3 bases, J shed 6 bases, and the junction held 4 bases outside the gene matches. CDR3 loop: CASSWQQGAGELFF. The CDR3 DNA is TGCGCCAGCAGCTGGCAACAGGGGGCCGGGGAGCTGTTTTTT.

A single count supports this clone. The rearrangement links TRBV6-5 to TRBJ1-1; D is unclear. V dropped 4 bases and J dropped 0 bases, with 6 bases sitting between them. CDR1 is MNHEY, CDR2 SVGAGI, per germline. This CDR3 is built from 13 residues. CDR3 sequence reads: CASSWTVNTEAFF. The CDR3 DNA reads TGTGCCAGCAGTTGGACGGTGAACACTGAAGCTTTCTTT.

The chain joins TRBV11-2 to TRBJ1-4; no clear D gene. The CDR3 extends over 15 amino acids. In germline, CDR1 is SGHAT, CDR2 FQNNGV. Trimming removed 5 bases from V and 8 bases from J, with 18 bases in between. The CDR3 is CASSLPGLLREKLFF. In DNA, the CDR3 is TGTGCCAGCAGCCTCCCGGGCCTCCTGCGGGAAAAACTGTTTTTT.

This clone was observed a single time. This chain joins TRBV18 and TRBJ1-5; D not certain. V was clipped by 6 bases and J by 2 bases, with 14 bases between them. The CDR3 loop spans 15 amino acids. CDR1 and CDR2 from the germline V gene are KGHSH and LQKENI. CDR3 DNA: TGTGCCAGCTCCCCTACTAGAGTGGGCAATCAGCCCCAGCATTTT. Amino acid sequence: CASSPTRVGNQPQHF.

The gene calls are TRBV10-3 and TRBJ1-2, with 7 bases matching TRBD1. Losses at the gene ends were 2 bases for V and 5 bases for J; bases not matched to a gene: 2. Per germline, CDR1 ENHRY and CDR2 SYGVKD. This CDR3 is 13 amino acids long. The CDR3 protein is CAISETGDYGYTF. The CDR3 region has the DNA TGTGCCATCAGTGAGACAGGGGATTATGGCTACACCTTC.

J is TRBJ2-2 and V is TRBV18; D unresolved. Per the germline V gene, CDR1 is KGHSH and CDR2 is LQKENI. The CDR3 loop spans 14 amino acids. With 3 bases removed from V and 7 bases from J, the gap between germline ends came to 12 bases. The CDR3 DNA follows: TGTGCCAGCTCACCCCTTGTAAGAGGCGGGGAGCTGTTTTTT. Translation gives CASSPLVRGGELFF.

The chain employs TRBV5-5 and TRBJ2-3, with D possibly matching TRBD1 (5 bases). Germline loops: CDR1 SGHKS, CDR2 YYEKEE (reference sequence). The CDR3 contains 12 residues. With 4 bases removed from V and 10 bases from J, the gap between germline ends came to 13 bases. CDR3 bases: TGTGCCAGCAGCCGGCAGGGCGACCCGCAGTATTTT. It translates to CASSRQGDPQYF.